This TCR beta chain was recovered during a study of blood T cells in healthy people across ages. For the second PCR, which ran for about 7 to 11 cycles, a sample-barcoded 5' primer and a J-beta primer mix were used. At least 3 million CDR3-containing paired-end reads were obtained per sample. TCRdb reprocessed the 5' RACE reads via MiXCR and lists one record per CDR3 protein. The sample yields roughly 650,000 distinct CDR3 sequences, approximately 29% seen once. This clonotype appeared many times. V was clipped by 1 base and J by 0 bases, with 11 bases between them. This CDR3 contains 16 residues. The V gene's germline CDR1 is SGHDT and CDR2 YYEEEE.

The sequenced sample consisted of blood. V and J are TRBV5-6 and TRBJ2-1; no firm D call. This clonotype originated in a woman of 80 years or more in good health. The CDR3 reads CASSLMVRPSYNEQFF. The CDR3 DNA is TGTGCCAGCAGCTTGATGGTGCGGCCCTCCTACAATGAGCAGTTCTTC.